The 18 T cell receptor beta chains reported below all come from one sample, sequenced in a study of radiotherapy plus CTLA-4 blockade in lung cancer. This table comes from immunoSEQ multiplex PCR, and its TCRdb copy is limited to in-frame clones, with some not included. The data show approximately 50,000 clones, about 80% seen once. Source: peripheral blood, taken from a patient treated with radiotherapy plus ipilimumab. The receptors originated from a human donor with non-small cell lung cancer whose response to radiotherapy plus ipilimumab could not be evaluated.

The gene calls are TRBV6-1 and TRBJ2-7; 10 nucleotides match TRBD2. This CDR3 is 15 amino acids long. The germline gives CDR1 MNHNS, CDR2 SASEGT. With 5 bases clipped from V and 0 bases from J, the junction kept 4 bases outside the gene matches. The CDR3 spells CASSSLAGGSYEQYF. The CDR3 DNA reads TGTGCCAGCAGTTCCTTAGCGGGAGGCTCCTACGAGCAGTACTTC.

The rearrangement joins TRBV18 to TRBJ1-6; D remains unclear. Germline CDR1 KGHSH, CDR2 LQKENI. Trimming took off 2 bases at V and 5 bases at J, with 7 bases between the two ends. The CDR3 covers 14 residues. The CDR3 is CASSPKANNSPLHF. The CDR3 bases are TGTGCCAGCTCACCAAAAGCGAATAATTCACCCCTCCACTTT.

V is TRBV5-6 and J is TRBJ2-3, with 10 bases lining up with TRBD2. This CDR3 region has 18 residues. Germline V gene sequence: CDR1 SGHDT, CDR2 YYEEEE. J lost 2 bases, V lost 0 bases, and 9 bases had no gene match. The DNA for the CDR3 is TGTGCCAGCAGCTTGGCCGTGGGACTAGCGTTGTCCACAGATACGCAGTATTTT. Its translation is CASSLAVGLALSTDTQYF.

This sequence joins TRBV6-5 and TRBJ2-3; 8 bases line up with TRBD2. V trimming: 8 bases; J trimming: 6 bases; junction bases outside the gene matches: 7. CDR3 size: 13 residues. Germline V gene lookup returns CDR1 MNHEY and CDR2 SVGAGI. In nucleotides, the CDR3 is TGTGCCAGCGGAAGACTAGCGTCCGATACGCAGTATTTT. Its translation: CASGRLASDTQYF.

The chain links TRBV9 to TRBJ1-2, with D possibly being TRBD1 (6 bases). There are 15 residues in the CDR3. Germline CDR1 and CDR2: SGDLS and YYNGEE. V was trimmed by 2 bases and J by 0 bases, leaving 11 bases between them. Written as DNA, the CDR3 is TGTGCCAGCAGCGTGGGGGACATTTCTAACTATGGCTACACCTTC. Translation gives CASSVGDISNYGYTF.

The genes are TRBV30 and TRBJ1-1; D unresolved. The V and J ends lost 0 bases and 1 base respectively, with 6 bases between them. The germline V gene has CDR1 GTSNPN and CDR2 SVGIG (reference sequence). The CDR3 has 13 residues. Here the CDR3 reads CAWSVRENTEAFF. The CDR3 coding sequence is TGTGCCTGGAGTGTACGGGAGAACACTGAAGCTTTCTTT.

V is TRBV4-3 and J is TRBJ2-1; 13 nucleotides line up with TRBD2. V dropped 0 bases and J dropped 10; count of bases not matched to a gene: 3. CDR1 LGHNA and CDR2 YSLEER come from the germline V gene. There are 15 residues in the CDR3. CDR3 sequence (DNA): TGCGCCAGCAGCCAAGACCAGACTAGCGGGAGGGAGCAGTTCTTC. Translation: CASSQDQTSGREQFF.

The chain is built from TRBV28 and TRBJ1-1; D is undetermined. Germline-derived CDR1 and CDR2 are MDHEN and SYDVKM. The CDR3 runs 14 residues. The germline V and J ends were trimmed by 2 bases and 3 bases, with 10 bases remaining between them. The CDR3 loop is CASSLTARYTEAFF. CDR3 DNA sequence: TGTGCCAGCAGTTTAACTGCCAGGTACACTGAAGCTTTCTTT.

V and J are TRBV28 and TRBJ1-1; TRBD1 is a possible D gene (5 bases). The CDR3 is 16 residues long. With 3 bases removed from V and 2 bases from J, the gap between germline ends came to 16 bases. Per germline, CDR1 MDHEN and CDR2 SYDVKM. The CDR3 protein is CASSFNLGAGNTEAFF. The CDR3 DNA reads TGTGCCAGCAGTTTTAACCTCGGGGCGGGAAACACTGAAGCTTTCTTT.

This clone is medium-sized (0.01 to 0.1%) by share. This chain links TRBV25-1 with TRBJ2-7; D is perhaps TRBD2 (5 bases). The V end lost 2 bases, the J end lost 4 bases, and 6 bases lay between the germline ends. There are 12 residues in the CDR3. The germline CDR1 and CDR2 sequences are MGHDK and SYGVNS. The CDR3 reads CASSEREYEQYF. The DNA of the CDR3 is TGTGCCAGCAGTGAAAGGGAGTACGAGCAGTACTTC.

The chain combines TRBV19 with TRBJ1-2; 8 bases agree with TRBD1. This CDR3 region has 13 residues. The trim removed 6 bases at V and 6 bases at J, leaving 6 bases unmatched. Germline V gene sequence: CDR1 LNHDA, CDR2 SQIVND (reference sequence). The CDR3 sequence is CASSTGGFDGYTF. In DNA, the CDR3 is TGTGCCAGTAGCACAGGGGGGTTCGATGGCTACACCTTC.

V is TRBV30 and J is TRBJ1-2; a possible D gene is TRBD1 (5 bases). The CDR3 is 12 amino acids. Per germline, CDR1 GTSNPN and CDR2 SVGIG (reference sequence). Deletions cut 7 bases from V and 8 bases from J, with 17 bases between. The CDR3: CASKLGVYGYTF. Written as DNA, the CDR3 is TGTGCCTCGAAGTTAGGGGTCTACGGCTACACCTTC.

This chain uses TRBV18 with TRBJ2-1, with TRBD1 matching over 10 bases. V dropped 5 bases and J dropped 1; count of bases not matched to a gene: 2. Per the germline V gene, CDR1 is KGHSH and CDR2 is LQKENI. This CDR3 comprises 15 residues. This chain's CDR3 is CASSTGQGSYNEQFF. The CDR3 DNA sequence: TGTGCCAGCTCAACGGGACAGGGGTCCTACAATGAGCAGTTCTTC.

The genes are TRBV11-2 and TRBJ1-1; TRBD1 matches at 11 bases. This CDR3 has 16 residues. The V segment lost 5 bases and the J segment 3 bases; nucleotides outside the gene matches: 8. Looked up from germline, CDR1 is SGHAT and CDR2 is FQNNGV. The CDR3 coding sequence is TGTGCCAGCAGCCCCGGGACAGGGGGGTTCCACACTGAAGCTTTCTTT. Amino acid sequence: CASSPGTGGFHTEAFF.

This clone turned up a few times. The V call is TRBV28, the J call TRBJ2-7; 7 bases are a match to TRBD1. Per the germline V gene, CDR1 is MDHEN and CDR2 is SYDVKM. Trimming at V came to 4 bases and at J to 7 bases, leaving 7 bases not matched to a gene. The CDR3 is made up of 13 amino acids. CDR3 DNA: TGTGCCAGCAGTTCCGGACAGGCGAGGGAGCAGTACTTC. Its translation: CASSSGQAREQYF.

The chain joins TRBV13 to TRBJ2-1; the match to TRBD2 covers 7 bases. Germline CDR1 is PRHDT and CDR2 is FYEKMQ (reference sequence). The CDR3 loop spans 12 amino acids. Losses at the gene ends were 3 bases for V and 12 bases for J; bases not matched to a gene: 5. CDR3 nucleotides: TGTGCCAGCAGCTTGGTCCCGGGGGGGCAGTTCTTC. Protein product: CASSLVPGGQFF.

The chain recombines TRBV6-1 with TRBJ1-2, with 7 nucleotides matching TRBD1. The CDR3 is 14 amino acids. CDR1 MNHNS and CDR2 SASEGT come from the germline V gene. V was pared by 2 bases and J by 2 bases, with 2 bases of the junction left unmatched. CDR3 nucleotides: TGTGCCAGCAGTGAACCAGGGGGGAACTATGGCTACACCTTC. It is translated as CASSEPGGNYGYTF.

There are a few counts of this clone. This chain uses TRBV11-2 with TRBJ2-1; TRBD2 matches 8 bases. Per the germline V gene, CDR1 is SGHAT and CDR2 is FQNNGV. With 4 bases clipped from V and 9 bases from J, the junction kept 14 bases outside the gene matches. The CDR3 length is 16 residues. The DNA of the CDR3 is TGTGCCAGCAGCTCAGCCCCTAGCGGGCGTTCTGCTGAGCAGTTCTTC. Protein product: CASSSAPSGRSAEQFF.